Below are 26 T cell receptor beta chains sequenced from a single sample in a study of T cells in Graves' hyperthyroidism and ophthalmopathy. Amplification yielded TCR beta CDR3 regions, with RNA transcripts as the source. The TCR CDR3 first-round RT-PCR relied on the HTBI primer set. TCRdb recomputed calls from the multiplex PCR reads with MiXCR, one row per CDR3 protein. The sample lists around 300,000 distinct CDR3 sequences; roughly 19% were seen once. Specimen: blood. Receptors originate from a man over 45 with Graves' ophthalmopathy.

This clonotype was seen ten or more times. The chain links TRBV28 to TRBJ2-4; possible D gene TRBD2, 6 bases. V was trimmed by 2 bases and J by 8 bases, leaving 19 bases between them. The V gene's germline CDR1 is MDHEN and CDR2 SYDVKM. CDR3 length equals 16 residues. CDR3 sequence: CASSLIVGGDEDIQYF. CDR3 DNA sequence: TGTGCCAGCAGTTTAATCGTTGGAGGGGATGAGGACATTCAGTACTTC.

This clonotype appeared a single time. This sequence may be a read error, since a much larger clone differs from it by one base. This CDR3 reads CASTGRVVGETQYF. CDR3 coding DNA: TGTGCCAGCACCGGGAGGGTCGTCGGAGAGACCCAGTACTTC. The rearrangement joins TRBV6-2 or TRBV6-3 to TRBJ2-5, with 8 nucleotides matching TRBD2. Germline CDR1 reads MNHEY; CDR2 reads SVGEGT. The CDR3 runs to 14 residues. The J segment lost 4 bases and the V segment lost 7 bases, leaving 8 bases of the junction unmatched.

In this sample, this clonotype turned up a few times. The chain uses TRBV9 and TRBJ2-1; 9 nucleotides line up with TRBD2. Germline-derived CDR1 and CDR2 are SGDLS and YYNGEE. The ends lost 4 bases at V and 0 bases at J; junction bases unmatched: 8. This CDR3 is 17 amino acids long. The CDR3, as DNA: TGTGCCAGCAGCAGAACTCCTAGCGGGATCTCCTACAATGAGCAGTTCTTC. Amino acids: CASSRTPSGISYNEQFF. The variable domain in full, with the rest retrieved from reference TRBV9 and TRBJ2-1, is DSGVTQTPKHLITATGQRVTLRCSPRSGDLSVYWYQQSLDQGLQFLIQYYNGEERAKGNILERFSAQQFPDLHSELNLSSLELGDSALYFCASSRTPSGISYNEQFFGPGTRLTVL.

The V call is TRBV7-9, the J call TRBJ1-2; TRBD1 matches 8 bases. V lost 5 bases, J lost 6 bases, and 11 bases stayed unmatched. This CDR3 has 15 amino acids. Germline values: CDR1 SEHNR, CDR2 FQNEAQ (reference sequence). CDR3 bases: TGTGCCAGCAGCACCCCGAGTGGGACAGGAGATGGCTACACCTTC. Protein product: CASSTPSGTGDGYTF. The variable domain in full, with the rest retrieved from reference TRBV7-9 and TRBJ1-2, is DTGVSQNPRHKITKRGQNVTFRCDPISEHNRLYWYRQTLGQGPEFLTYFQNEAQLEKSRLLSDRFSAERPKGSFSTLEIQRTEQGDSAMYLCASSTPSGTGDGYTFGSGTRLTVV.

This clonotype has only a few counts. CDR3 in amino acids: CASSFGQKPQHF. The CDR3, as DNA: TGTGCCAGCAGTTTTGGACAGAAGCCCCAGCATTTT. V is TRBV6-2 or TRBV6-3 and J is TRBJ1-5, with D possibly being TRBD1 (6 bases). V was clipped by 4 bases and J by 8 bases, with 9 bases between them. This CDR3 contains 12 residues. Per germline, CDR1 MNHEY and CDR2 SVGEGT.

The chain joins TRBV11-3 to TRBJ2-1; 13 bases map to TRBD2. The CDR3 totals 16 residues. The V segment lost 0 bases and the J segment 5 bases; nucleotides outside the gene matches: 1. Germline V gene lookup returns CDR1 SGHNT and CDR2 YENEEA. The CDR3 DNA reads as TGTGCCAGCAGCTTAGAACTAGCGGGAGGGGACAATGAGCAGTTCTTC. This sequence encodes CASSLELAGGDNEQFF.

The chain has TRBV4-1 and TRBJ2-2; no reliable D call. The CDR3 covers 11 residues. V was pared by 4 bases and J by 9 bases, with 6 bases between. Germline CDR1 MGHRA, CDR2 YSYEKL. The CDR3 is CASSPTRELFF. CDR3 sequence (DNA): TGCGCCAGCAGCCCCACACGGGAGCTGTTTTTT.

The chain is built from TRBV28 and TRBJ1-5; the D is unclear. V was trimmed by 5 bases and J by 7 bases, leaving 9 bases between them. The CDR3 has 12 amino acids. Germline values: CDR1 MDHEN, CDR2 SYDVKM. CDR3 DNA: TGTGCCAGCAGTACTCTCAGGCAGCCCCAGCATTTT. The encoded protein is CASSTLRQPQHF.

Ten or more counts support this clonotype. This rearrangement joins TRBV11-2 to TRBJ1-1; D possibly corresponds to TRBD1 (6 bases). Trimming removed 6 bases from V and 5 bases from J, with 13 bases in between. The CDR3 has 13 amino acids. In germline, CDR1 is SGHAT, CDR2 FQNNGV. CDR3 protein: CASRPGVGTEAFF. Here the CDR3 DNA reads TGTGCCAGCAGGCCAGGGGTTGGGACTGAAGCTTTCTTT.

This clonotype occurred many times. The rearrangement links TRBV18 to TRBJ2-1, with TRBD2 identical over 13 bases. CDR3 length equals 14 residues. Germline CDR1 is KGHSH and CDR2 is LQKENI. Unmatched junction bases numbered 4, after V lost 6 bases and J lost 8 bases. The CDR3 nucleotides are TGTGCCAGCTCCCGCACTAGCGGGGGGGATGAGCAGTTCTTC. It encodes CASSRTSGGDEQFF.

The gene calls are TRBV19 and TRBJ2-5; tentatively, D is TRBD1 or TRBD2 (5 bases each). Germline V gene sequence: CDR1 LNHDA, CDR2 SQIVND (reference sequence). The CDR3 contains 16 residues. The germline V and J ends were trimmed by 6 bases and 2 bases, with 19 bases remaining between them. The CDR3 loop is CASRSPDRGGQETQYF. The DNA of the CDR3 is TGTGCCAGTAGGAGCCCCGACAGAGGCGGGCAAGAGACCCAGTACTTC. Supplemented by reference TRBV19 and TRBJ2-5, the full variable domain reads DGGITQSPKYLFRKEGQNVTLSCEQNLNHDAMYWYRQDPGQGLRLIYYSQIVNDFQKGDIAEGYSVSREKKESFPLTVTSAQKNPTAFYLCASRSPDRGGQETQYFGPGTRLLVL.

Worth noting for this clonotype: A single base separates this from a much larger clone, so it may be a read error. The rearrangement uses TRBV20-1 and TRBJ1-4; maybe TRBD1 (6 bases). V was cut by 4 bases and J by 10 bases, with 16 bases left in between. Germline CDR1 is DFQATT and CDR2 is SNEGSKA (reference sequence). This CDR3 has 13 amino acids. Written as DNA, the CDR3 is TGCAGTGCTATACAGGGCCGACGTGGAAAACTGTTTTTT. It encodes CSAIQGRRGKLFF.

The count of this clonotype is one. In DNA form, the CDR3 reads TGTGCCATCAGTGACGGACAGGGGACCTCTGGAAACACCATATATTTT. Translating gives CAISDGQGTSGNTIYF. The V call is TRBV10-3, the J call TRBJ1-3, with 9 bases identical to TRBD1. Losses at the gene ends were 3 bases for V and 0 bases for J; bases not matched to a gene: 3. The CDR3 is 16 residues long. Germline V gene lookup returns CDR1 ENHRY and CDR2 SYGVKD.

This clonotype turned up a few times. The V and J genes are TRBV19 and TRBJ2-3; D could derive from TRBD1 or TRBD2 (5 bases each). The CDR3 totals 16 residues. Germline V gives CDR1 LNHDA, CDR2 SQIVND (reference sequence). Trimming cost V 4 bases and J 3 bases, with 17 bases left between them. CDR3 region: CASSKLGERATDTQYF. The CDR3 coding sequence is TGTGCCAGTAGTAAGCTGGGGGAGCGAGCAACAGATACGCAGTATTTT.

Turning to this clonotype: This sequence may be a read error, since a much larger clone differs from it by one base. The V and J genes are TRBV6-1 and TRBJ2-7; 12 nucleotides line up with TRBD2. The CDR3 spans 17 residues. Germline CDR1 MNHNS, CDR2 SASEGT. Germline trimming cut 7 bases from V and 2 bases from J; bases unmatched to any gene: 12. CDR3 amino acids: CASTIGTSGPSPYEQYF. Here the CDR3 DNA reads TGTGCCAGCACCATCGGGACTAGCGGGCCTAGCCCCTACGAGCAGTACTTC.

This clonotype was counted ten times or more. The CDR3 protein is CASSLAGRLTYNEQFF. CDR3 DNA sequence: TGTGCCAGCAGCTTAGCTGGGCGACTGACCTACAATGAGCAGTTCTTC. V usage is TRBV7-9 and J usage is TRBJ2-1; D ambiguous. This CDR3 spans 16 amino acids. V dropped 0 bases and J dropped 2 bases, with 11 bases sitting between them. The germline V gene has CDR1 SEHNR and CDR2 FQNEAQ (reference sequence).

The J gene is TRBJ1-2, the V gene TRBV5-1, with 8 bases aligning to TRBD1. V was pared by 3 bases and J by 8 bases, with 3 bases of the junction left unmatched. This CDR3 has 12 residues. Germline V lookup: CDR1 SGHRS, CDR2 YFSETQ. This CDR3 is CASSSGGNGYTF. Here the CDR3 DNA reads TGCGCCAGCAGCTCAGGGGGCAACGGCTACACCTTC.

This clonotype has more than one count but fewer than ten. The chain couples TRBV5-5 to TRBJ2-7, with D uncertain. Germline values: CDR1 SGHKS, CDR2 YYEKEE (reference sequence). The CDR3 spans 13 residues. V was clipped by 4 bases and J by 3 bases, with 11 bases between them. CDR3 DNA sequence: TGTGCCAGCAGCGGATCCCTAAACTACGAGCAGTACTTC. Protein: CASSGSLNYEQYF.

This clonotype was seen only a few times. The genes are TRBV10-3 and TRBJ2-1, with D tentatively TRBD2 (6 bases). Germline loops: CDR1 ENHRY, CDR2 SYGVKD. Trimming cost V 3 bases and J 0 bases, with 12 bases left between them. The CDR3 spans 16 residues. CDR3 DNA: TGTGCCATCAGTGAAGGGACTGCCAGCTCCTACAATGAGCAGTTCTTC. It codes for CAISEGTASSYNEQFF.

This sequence joins TRBV5-5 and TRBJ1-1; TRBD1 might be the D (5 bases). Trimming removed 2 bases at V and 1 base at J, with 12 bases between. The germline V gene encodes CDR1 SGHKS and CDR2 YYEKEE (reference sequence). CDR3 length: 15 amino acids. The DNA of the CDR3 is TGTGCCAGCAGCTTAATGGACATCCCGAACACTGAAGCTTTCTTT. Its translation: CASSLMDIPNTEAFF.

This clonotype was observed at least ten times. The chain joins TRBV3-1 to TRBJ1-1; D uncertain. Germline V gene sequence: CDR1 LGHDT, CDR2 YNNKEL (reference sequence). V was shortened by 4 bases and J by 4 bases, with 13 bases between the two germline ends. The CDR3 has 14 residues. The CDR3 reads CASSPKGVGTEAFF. CDR3 bases: TGTGCCAGCAGCCCCAAGGGTGTGGGCACTGAAGCTTTCTTT. Full variable domain (outside the CDR3, taken from reference TRBV3-1 and TRBJ1-1): DTAVSQTPKYLVTQMGNDKSIKCEQNLGHDTMYWYKQDSKKFLKIMFSYNNKELIINETVPNRFSPKSPDKAHLNLHINSLELGDSAVYFCASSPKGVGTEAFFGQGTRLTVV.

This clonotype was seen more than once but under ten times. This chain joins TRBV18 and TRBJ1-3; 9 positions match TRBD1. The V segment lost 2 bases and the J segment 3 bases; nucleotides outside the gene matches: 2. This CDR3 is built from 15 residues. Germline CDR1 KGHSH, CDR2 LQKENI. In nucleotides, the CDR3 is TGTGCCAGCTCACCAGGGACAGGGAATGGAAACACCATATATTTT. It codes for CASSPGTGNGNTIYF.

A few counts support this clonotype. The gene calls are TRBV6-5 and TRBJ2-3; tentative D call: TRBD1 (5 bases). In germline, CDR1 is MNHEY, CDR2 SVGAGI. V was cut by 2 bases and J by 2 bases, with 11 bases left in between. The length of the CDR3 is 15 residues. The CDR3: CASSYRQPYTDTQYF. The CDR3 nucleotides read TGTGCCAGCAGTTACCGACAGCCCTACACAGATACGCAGTATTTT.

This clonotype was seen at least ten times. The junction and the germline gene differ at one end; a read error may be behind it. The chain uses TRBV7-8 and TRBJ1-1; no clear D. The CDR3 has 16 residues. Germline V gene data show CDR1 as SGHVS and CDR2 as FQNEAQ. In DNA form, the CDR3 reads TGTGCCAGCAGCCTAGCCCCTCCCCGGGGTAGGACTGAAGCTTTCTTT. Protein: CASSLAPPRGRTEAFF.

The rearrangement joins TRBV3-1 to TRBJ2-7; D gene ambiguous. V was trimmed by 1 base and J by 7 bases, leaving 14 bases between them. From germline, CDR1 is LGHDT and CDR2 YNNKEL (reference sequence). The CDR3 contains 14 residues. CDR3 residues: CASSQGGRPVEQYF. CDR3 coding DNA: TGTGCCAGCAGCCAAGGGGGTAGACCTGTGGAGCAGTACTTC.

This clonotype was seen only a few times. V and J are TRBV15 and TRBJ1-5; no clear D. CDR3 length: 16 amino acids. CDR1 LNHNV and CDR2 YYDKDF come from the germline V gene (reference sequence). The V and J ends lost 0 bases and 6 bases respectively, with 15 bases between them. In DNA form, the CDR3 reads TGTGCCACCAGCAGAGATAGGAAGTCTTACGGTCAGCCCCAGCATTTT. It codes for CATSRDRKSYGQPQHF.